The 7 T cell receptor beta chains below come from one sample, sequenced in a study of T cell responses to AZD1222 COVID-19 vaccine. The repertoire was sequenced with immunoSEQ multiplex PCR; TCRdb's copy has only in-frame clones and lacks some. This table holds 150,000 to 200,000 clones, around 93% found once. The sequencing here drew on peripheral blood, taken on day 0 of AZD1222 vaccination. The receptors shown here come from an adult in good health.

This CDR3 reads CASSLSRAEETQYF. The CDR3 DNA is TGCGCCAGCAGCTTGTCAAGGGCCGAAGAGACCCAGTACTTC. The V gene is TRBV5-1, the J gene TRBJ2-5, with no clear D. Looked up from germline, CDR1 is SGHRS and CDR2 is YFSETQ. This CDR3 has 14 residues. V lost 1 base, J lost 3 bases, and 10 bases lay in between.

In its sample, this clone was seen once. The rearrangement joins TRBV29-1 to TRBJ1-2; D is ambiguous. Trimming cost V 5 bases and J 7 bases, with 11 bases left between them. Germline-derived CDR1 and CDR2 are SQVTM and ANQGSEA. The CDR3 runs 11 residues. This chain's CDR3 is CSVLGRIGYTF. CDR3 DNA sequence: TGCAGCGTTCTAGGGAGGATTGGCTACACCTTC.

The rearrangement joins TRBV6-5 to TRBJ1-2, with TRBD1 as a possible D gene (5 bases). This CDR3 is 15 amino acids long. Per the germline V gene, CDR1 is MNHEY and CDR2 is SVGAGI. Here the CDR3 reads CATRVTAILGYGYTF. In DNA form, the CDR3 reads TGTGCTACCAGGGTGACAGCCATCCTTGGCTATGGCTACACCTTC.

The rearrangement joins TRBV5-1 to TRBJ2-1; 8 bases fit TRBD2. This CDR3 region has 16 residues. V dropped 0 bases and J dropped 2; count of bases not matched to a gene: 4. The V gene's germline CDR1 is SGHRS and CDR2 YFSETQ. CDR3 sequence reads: CASSLEGTRTYNEQFF. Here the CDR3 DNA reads TGCGCCAGCAGCTTGGAGGGGACTAGGACCTACAATGAGCAGTTCTTC.

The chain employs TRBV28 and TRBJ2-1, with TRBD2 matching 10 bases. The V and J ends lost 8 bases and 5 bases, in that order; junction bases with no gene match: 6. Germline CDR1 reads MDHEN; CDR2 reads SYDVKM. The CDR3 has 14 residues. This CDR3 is CASALAGDNNEQFF. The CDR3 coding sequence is TGTGCCAGCGCGCTAGCGGGAGATAACAATGAGCAGTTCTTC.

The CDR3 bases are TGTGCCTGTGAAGGGAGGTCCTCCTACGAGCAGTACTTC. Its translation is CACEGRSSYEQYF. The genes are TRBV30 and TRBJ2-7; D is possibly TRBD2 (6 bases). The CDR3 covers 13 residues. CDR1 and CDR2 (germline): GTSNPN, SVGIG (reference sequence). Trimming removed 6 bases at V and 0 bases at J, with 12 bases between.

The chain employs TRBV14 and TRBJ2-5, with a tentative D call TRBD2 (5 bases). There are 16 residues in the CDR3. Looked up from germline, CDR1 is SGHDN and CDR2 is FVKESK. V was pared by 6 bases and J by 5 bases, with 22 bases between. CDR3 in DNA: TGTGCCAGCAGTCCCCTCATCATGCCGGGAATGGAGACCCAGTACTTC. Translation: CASSPLIMPGMETQYF.